A single T cell receptor (beta chain) is shown here with its context. Its antigen remains undetermined. No base qualities exist here, and no much larger clone lies one base off it. The immunoSEQ Assay was used to sequence TCR beta CDR3 regions from DNA. The paper's data handling went like this. T cell density was computed as TCR beta template counts normalized to usable DNA estimated by amplifying housekeeping genes. Richness was estimated using the preseqR package, with extrapolation to 400,000 templates for PBMC samples and to 120,000 templates for tissue samples. Clonality was defined by subtracting Pielou's evenness from one. Tissue-enriched TCRs were identified by differential abundance testing using productive amino-acid clonotypes, minimum total count 5 and alpha 0.1. The Jaccard Index and the Morisita Overlap Index were used to measure repertoire overlap between compartments. TCR beta CDR3s were clustered by GLIPH together with public tetramer-defined viral CDR3s, and at least three viral sequences plus V-gene enrichment were required for viral motifs. The immuneACCESS repertoire file appears here via TCRdb, limited to in-frame rearrangements. These files lack a portion of the clones; in checked studies, under half of the deficit traces to unresolved V genes, and the cause of the others is not known. V, J and clone size are taken as reported in that table, and D and trimming were inferred from the DNA itself. The sample table records fewer than 100,000 clones; about nine tenths of these occur just once. 15% of the sample belongs to the ten largest clones.

At diagnosis, tumor, uninvolved tumor-adjacent lung and peripheral blood were collected and then preserved as a mix of FFPE and fresh-frozen material. For TCR repertoire profiling, the blood samples were analyzed as peripheral blood mononuclear cells. This sample was taken from a study of T cells in localized non-small cell lung cancer (dated by TCRdb to 2018 to 2021). Regarding the complete study: The study examined T cell repertoires in hundreds of patients with early-stage NSCLC and compared tumors with uninvolved tumor-adjacent lungs. The cohort consisted of 200 to 250 treatment-naive NSCLC patients whose localized lung tumors had been resected. NSCLC patients had a mean age of roughly 66 years, and 120 to 150 were male and about a hundred female. What the work shows at the level of the full study, not this receptor alone: Because the study design was exploratory, TCR variables were selected using unadjusted p-values without false-discovery rate correction. The highest T cell clonality was observed in uninvolved tumor-adjacent lung, where clonality exceeded that of tumor, suggesting that antigenic responses were more focused in uninvolved tumor-adjacent lung. Higher blood T cell density associated with longer overall survival, while higher adjacent-lung clonality associated with shorter survival. A median of about 55 of the top 100 tumor clones were detected in paired uninvolved adjacent lung, and 28 of these tumor clones were also found among the top 100 clones of the paired uninvolved adjacent lung. Multi-region tumor sequencing was not performed, so intratumor heterogeneity could not be excluded.

Per the germline V gene (reference sequence), GTSNPN is the CDR1 and SVGIG is the CDR2. Cut back by 5 bases and 0 bases, the V and J ends lie 13 bases apart. The CDR3, cysteine through phenylalanine, is 14 amino acids long. Kept here is only the CDR3 DNA, which spans 42 bases and is read in frame from base 1. The TCR sequence derives from a man aged 35-69 years with stage I squamous cell lung carcinoma. The sequencing used peripheral blood, collected before any cancer treatment. The rearranged segments are TRBV30 and TRBJ2-5; a weak D assignment points to TRBD1 (6 bases agree). CDR3 reads: CAWGGHGYQETQYF. The nucleotide sequence reads as follows: TGTGCCTGGGGGGGACACGGGTACCAAGAGACCCAGTACTTC. With the portions outside the CDR3 filled from the reference TRBV30 and TRBJ2-5 genes, the complete variable region becomes SQTIHQWPATLVQPVGSPLSLECTVEGTSNPNLYWYRQAAGRGLQLLFYSVGIGQISSEVPQNLSASRPQDRQFILSSKKLLLSDSGFYLCAWGGHGYQETQYFGPGTRLLVL.